This T cell receptor beta chain was retrieved from a study of graft-versus-host responses after intestinal transplantation. The method was immunoSEQ multiplex PCR; TCRdb's version includes in-frame clones alone and lacks a portion of them. The sample yields around 100,000 clones, around 91% seen once. Germline CDR1 and CDR2: SGHTA and FQGNSA. This CDR3 has 15 residues. Note on this clone: Its antigen is not known.

The chain links TRBV7-2 to TRBJ2-5, with D maybe TRBD1 (5 bases). Gene TRBJ2-7 matches the end of the DNA better, so the J call may be wrong. The receptor was isolated from a human donor who was the organ donor for an intestinal transplant. The sample in question was unstimulated CD4+ T cells sorted from spleen or lymph node cells, obtained before transplant. The CDR3 reads CASSLAGPFNYEQYF. Written as DNA, the CDR3 is TGTGCCAGCAGCTTAGCGGGGCCCTTTAACTACGAGCAGTACTTC.